This entry features one T cell receptor beta chain sequence. Its antigen is as yet unknown. Each CDR3 protein gets one entry after TCRdb re-called the RT-PCR reads with MiXCR. This table has 450,000 to 550,000 distinct CDR3 sequences, about 25% appearing once. The entry originates in a study of response to subunit inactivated influenza vaccine. Overall study findings and caveats: There was a suggestion from the authors that each seasonal influenza vaccination recruits few new T cells.

V lost 9 bases, J lost 1 base, and 3 bases stayed unmatched. From germline, CDR1 is KGHDR and CDR2 SFDVKD. The CDR3 totals 14 residues. The chain is built from TRBV24-1 and TRBJ2-2; TRBD1 matches 8 bases. The sequence was obtained from a man aged 50 to 59 who received an inactivated influenza vaccine. This material consisted of CD4+ T cells sorted from PBMCs, taken about 5 days after vaccination. The CDR3 nucleotides read TGTGCCACCCGAGACAGGGGGAACACCGGGGAGCTGTTTTTT. This translates into CATRDRGNTGELFF.